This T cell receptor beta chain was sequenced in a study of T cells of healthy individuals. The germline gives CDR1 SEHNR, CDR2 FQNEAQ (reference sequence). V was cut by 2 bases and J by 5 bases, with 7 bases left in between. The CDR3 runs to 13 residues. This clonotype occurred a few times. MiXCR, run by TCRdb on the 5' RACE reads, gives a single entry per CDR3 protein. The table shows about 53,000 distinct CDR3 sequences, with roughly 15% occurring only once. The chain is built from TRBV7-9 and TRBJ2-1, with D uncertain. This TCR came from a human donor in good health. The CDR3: CASSLSADNEQFF. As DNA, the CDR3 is TGTGCCAGCAGCTTATCCGCGGACAATGAGCAGTTCTTC.